This is a list of T cell receptor beta chains from one sample in a study of PD-1 blockade in classical Hodgkin lymphoma. Sequencing used immunoSEQ multiplex PCR; TCRdb keeps in-frame clones, though not all of them. The data hold tens of thousands of clones, with about 70% observed a single time. The sequences come from peripheral blood mononuclear cells (PBMCs), collected before the fourth cycle of nivolumab. These receptor sequences come from a human donor with classical Hodgkin lymphoma. The CDR3 runs from the conserved cysteine through the conserved F or W. The order of the fields is CDR3 protein, CDR3 DNA, V gene, CDR3 length, J gene, D gene, clone size. The D gene is left open where the match is weak. Clone size is given for some rows only: seen once, a few or many times, or a class if the clone is expanded.

CDR3: CASRRDRYNEQFF
DNA: TGTGCCAGCAGGCGGGACAGGTACAATGAGCAGTTCTTC
V: TRBV6-1
length: 13
J: TRBJ2-1
D: TRBD1
size: once

CDR3: CASSLTGQLAYEQYF
DNA: TGCGCCAGCAGCTTGACGGGACAACTGGCCTACGAGCAGTACTTC
V: TRBV5-1
length: 15
J: TRBJ2-7
D: -
size: few

CDR3: CASILGAGLTYEQYF
DNA: TGTGCCAGCATCCTGGGGGCAGGGTTGACCTACGAGCAGTACTTC
V: TRBV5-5
length: 15
J: TRBJ2-7
D: -
size: -

CDR3: CASSPWGRANQPQHF
DNA: TGTGCCAGCAGTCCCTGGGGAAGGGCCAATCAGCCCCAGCATTTT
V: TRBV27
length: 15
J: TRBJ1-5
D: -
size: once

CDR3: CASSLMASGLVYEQYF
DNA: TGTGCCAGCAGCTTGATGGCTAGCGGGCTCGTCTACGAGCAGTACTTC
V: TRBV5-5
length: 16
J: TRBJ2-7
D: TRBD2
size: once

CDR3: CASSLEGYSNQPQHF
DNA: TGCGCCAGCAGCTTGGAAGGGTATAGCAATCAGCCCCAGCATTTT
V: TRBV5-1
length: 15
J: TRBJ1-5
D: -
size: -

CDR3: CATSRDPGRGGRVETQYF
DNA: TGTGCCACCAGCAGAGATCCCGGGCGCGGGGGCCGCGTGGAGACCCAGTACTTC
V: TRBV15
length: 18
J: TRBJ2-5
D: -
size: -

CDR3: CASRQGTTDTQYF
DNA: TGTGCCAGTAGACAGGGGACCACAGATACGCAGTATTTT
V: TRBV6-1
length: 13
J: TRBJ2-3
D: TRBD1
size: -

CDR3: CANRPGGVPSGYTF
DNA: TGTGCCAACCGCCCGGGGGGCGTACCTTCAGGCTACACCTTC
V: TRBV7-2
length: 14
J: TRBJ1-2
D: -
size: -

CDR3: CAWSVLMNTEAFF
DNA: TGTGCCTGGAGTGTACTAATGAACACTGAAGCTTTCTTT
V: TRBV30
length: 13
J: TRBJ1-1
D: -
size: few

CDR3: CASRPTSGSETQYF
DNA: TGCGCCAGCAGGCCGACTAGCGGGAGTGAGACCCAGTACTTC
V: TRBV5-1
length: 14
J: TRBJ2-5
D: TRBD2
size: -

CDR3: CASRTASGANVLTF
DNA: TGTGCCAGCCGGACAGCTTCTGGGGCCAACGTCCTGACTTTC
V: TRBV18
length: 14
J: TRBJ2-6
D: -
size: -

CDR3: CSVAPLNTGELFF
DNA: TGCAGCGTTGCTCCTCTTAACACCGGGGAGCTGTTTTTT
V: TRBV29-1
length: 13
J: TRBJ2-2
D: -
size: -

CDR3: CASSSGGERETGGYTF
DNA: TGTGCCAGCAGCTCTGGTGGAGAGAGGGAGACGGGTGGCTACACCTTC
V: TRBV5-4
length: 16
J: TRBJ1-2
D: -
size: -

CDR3: CASSQGTSGSFEQFF
DNA: TGTGCCAGCAGCCAAGGGACTAGCGGGAGCTTTGAGCAGTTCTTC
V: TRBV5-4
length: 15
J: TRBJ2-1
D: TRBD2
size: -

CDR3: CASSTGTGGYGYTF
DNA: TGTGCCAGTAGTACGGGGACAGGGGGTTATGGCTACACCTTC
V: TRBV19
length: 14
J: TRBJ1-2
D: TRBD1
size: -

CDR3: CASSPNTGSMNTEAFF
DNA: TGTGCCAGCTCACCTAATACAGGGTCCATGAACACTGAAGCTTTCTTT
V: TRBV18
length: 16
J: TRBJ1-1
D: -
size: -

CDR3: CASSLRLAELIETQYF
DNA: TGCGCCAGCAGCCTTCGACTAGCGGAGCTGATAGAGACCCAGTACTTC
V: TRBV5-1
length: 16
J: TRBJ2-5
D: TRBD2
size: -

CDR3: CASSPPGQGGSHEQFF
DNA: TGTGCCAGCTCACCACCAGGACAGGGGGGGTCCCATGAGCAGTTCTTC
V: TRBV18
length: 16
J: TRBJ2-1
D: TRBD1
size: -

CDR3: CASSQRQGAGTDTQYF
DNA: TGCGCCAGCAGTCAACGACAGGGTGCGGGCACAGATACGCAGTATTTT
V: TRBV5-1
length: 16
J: TRBJ2-3
D: TRBD1
size: -

CDR3: CASSQAAMNTEAFF
DNA: TGTGCCAGCAGCCAGGCAGCAATGAACACTGAAGCTTTCTTT
V: TRBV14
length: 14
J: TRBJ1-1
D: -
size: -

CDR3: CASSQDRTDGGWGYTF
DNA: TGCGCCAGCAGCCAAGATAGAACAGACGGAGGGTGGGGCTACACCTTC
V: TRBV4-1
length: 16
J: TRBJ1-2
D: -
size: -

CDR3: CASTGRLNTEAFF
DNA: TGTGCCAGCACGGGCAGGTTGAACACTGAAGCTTTCTTT
V: TRBV25-1
length: 13
J: TRBJ1-1
D: -
size: -

CDR3: CASQDRVLRNTF
DNA: TGTGCCAGCCAAGACAGGGTACTGAGAAACACCTTC
V: TRBV6-1
length: 12
J: TRBJ1-2
D: TRBD1
size: -